This T cell receptor (beta chain) is drawn from a study of OX40 agonist ivuxolimab in advanced cancers. Study background: An agonistic human IgG2 monoclonal antibody against OX40 (CD134) was given.

This table comes from immunoSEQ multiplex PCR, and its TCRdb copy is limited to in-frame clones, with some not included. The sample includes under 85,000 clones, 88% of them seen just once. Anyone with autoimmune disease history or systemic immunosuppression was excluded. With baseline, cycle 4 day 1, and cycle 7 day 1 as timepoints, blood was sampled. Trimming removed 3 bases from V and 4 bases from J, with 9 bases in between. Germline-derived CDR1 and CDR2 are SGDLS and YYNGEE. The CDR3 sequence is 13 residues long. The starting material was CD4+ or CD8+ T cells sorted from blood, obtained in a trial of the OX40 agonist ivuxolimab. The sequence was obtained from an adult with an advanced solid tumor such as melanoma, head and neck, liver or kidney cancer. The V call is TRBV9, the J call TRBJ2-3; TRBD2 might be the D (6 bases). CDR3 nucleotide sequence: TGTGCCAGCAGCGGCCCGGGGGCAGATACGCAGTATTTT. Residues: CASSGPGADTQYF. Full variable domain (rest looked up from reference TRBV9 and TRBJ2-3): DSGVTQTPKHLITATGQRVTLRCSPRSGDLSVYWYQQSLDQGLQFLIQYYNGEERAKGNILERFSAQQFPDLHSELNLSSLELGDSALYFCASSGPGADTQYFGPGTRLTVL.